The 27 T cell receptor beta chains below were found in one sample sequenced in a study of tumor-infiltrating lymphocytes in primary liver carcinoma. Total RNA amounting to 500 ng was the source from which TCR beta cDNA was made with a constant-region primer. What produced the TCR beta libraries was three nested multiplex PCR rounds using slightly modified ARM-PCR. It was with TRBV1-TRBV30 forward primers and a C-beta reverse primer that the first two PCR rounds were run, at roughly 9 cycles each. A single record per CDR3 protein comes from TCRdb applying MiXCR to the multiplex PCR reads. The repertoire holds 100,000 to 150,000 distinct CDR3 sequences, with around 64% as singletons. From around 20-30 mg of unsorted bulk tissue, DNA and RNA were co-extracted together. The sample taken for sequencing was liver tumor tissue from sampling region 3. The sample's subset: tumor region T3, left-lateral pole. The receptor source for this set is a woman aged 55 to 70 with primary liver carcinoma and hepatitis B virus infection.

Comments on this clonotype: One end of the junction is discordant with germline, which a read error may explain. The chain is built from TRBV12-3 or TRBV12-4 and TRBJ1-5; D remains ambiguous. The CDR3 runs 13 residues. The CDR3 DNA reads as TGTGCCAGCAGTGGGATAGGGAATCGGCCCCAGCATTTT. It encodes CASSGIGNRPQHF.

This clonotype was seen more than once but under ten times. This chain connects TRBV5-1 to TRBJ2-1; 11 bases fit TRBD1. Germline V gene data show CDR1 as SGHRS and CDR2 as YFSETQ. V trimming: 1 base; J trimming: 2 bases; junction bases outside the gene matches: 11. The CDR3 runs 19 residues. The CDR3 bases are TGCGCCAGCAGCTTGTTGGGGACAGGGGGAACAAATCCCTACAATGAGCAGTTCTTC. This codes for CASSLLGTGGTNPYNEQFF.

Details on this clonotype: This may stem from a read error, because a much larger clone lies one nucleotide away. V gene TRBV29-1 combines with J gene TRBJ2-3; D assignment may be TRBD1 or TRBD2 (8 bases each). Trimming took off 6 bases at V and 8 bases at J, with 24 bases between the two ends. Germline CDR1 is SQVTM and CDR2 is ANQGSEA. The CDR3 is 15 amino acids. The DNA of the CDR3 is TGCAGCGTGGCCTGGGGGCAGGGGGCGGGGGGTACGCAGTATTTT. Translating gives CSVAWGQGAGGTQYF.

The count of this clonotype is one. The junction differs from germline at one of its ends, possibly a read error. This rearrangement joins TRBV6-5 to TRBJ1-5; 7 nucleotides align to TRBD1. Germline assignment: CDR1 MNHEY and CDR2 SVGAGI. This CDR3 has 15 amino acids. CDR3 residues: CASSREGAGNQPQHF. For the CDR3, the DNA is TGTGCCAGCAGCCGAGAGGGGGCAGGCAATCAGCCCCAACATTTT.

This clonotype appeared once. Without the conserved terminal phenylalanine or tryptophan, this CDR3 likely stems from a read error. This chain uses TRBV28 with TRBJ2-7, with 8 nucleotides matching TRBD2. This CDR3 spans 16 amino acids. V was clipped by 3 bases and J by 0 bases; unmatched bases: 7. Germline V gene data show CDR1 as MDHEN and CDR2 as SYDVKM. The CDR3 loop is CASSLHLAGLSYEQYL. The CDR3, as DNA: TGTGCCAGCAGTTTGCACCTAGCGGGCCTCTCCTACGAGCAGTACCTC.

As regards this clonotype: The final CDR3 position lacks the conserved phenylalanine or tryptophan, pointing to a likely read error. The V gene is TRBV6-6, the J gene TRBJ2-1, with 8 bases aligning to TRBD2. This CDR3 region has 13 residues. The germline V gene has CDR1 MNHNY and CDR2 SVGAGI (reference sequence). CDR3 DNA: TGTGTTACACGTCCTCCGGGGGGGGGTGAGCAGTTCTTA. Its protein product is CVTRPPGGGEQFL.

About this clonotype: The junction departs from germline at one end; a sequencing error may be responsible. The chain has TRBV11-1 and TRBJ2-2; D assignment may be TRBD1 or TRBD2 (5 bases each). The CDR3 covers 18 residues. CDR1 and CDR2 (germline): SGHAT, FQDESV (reference sequence). The CDR3 sequence is CASSLKVQGRRSTEELFF. CDR3 DNA: TGTGCCAGCAGCTTAAAGGTTCAGGGAAGGAGGAGCACCGAGGAGCTGTTTTTT.

A remark on this clonotype: A much larger clone sits a single nucleotide away, making a read error possible. The CDR3 is CASRSGGVEQYF. CDR3 coding DNA: TGTGCCAGCAGATCAGGGGGCGTCGAGCAGTACTTC. V and J are TRBV7-9 and TRBJ2-7; 8 positions agree with TRBD1. Germline trimming cut 6 bases from V and 6 bases from J; bases unmatched to any gene: 4. The CDR3 has 12 residues. Germline CDR1 reads SEHNR; CDR2 reads FQNEAQ (reference sequence).

Notes on this clonotype: Here the CDR3 omits its conserved ending phenylalanine or tryptophan, so a read error is the likely source. V and J are TRBV29-1 and TRBJ2-1; a possible D gene is TRBD1 (5 bases). V lost 7 bases and J 5 bases, leaving 15 bases between the germline ends. Germline V gives CDR1 SQVTM, CDR2 ANQGSEA. CDR3 length: 13 amino acids. CDR3: CSGVRGWNNEQFL. CDR3 bases: TGCAGCGGTGTAAGGGGTTGGAACAATGAGCAGTTCTTA.

This clonotype was observed once. The J gene is TRBJ2-1, the V gene TRBV11-2; possibly TRBD2 for D (5 bases). The CDR3 is 17 residues long. Germline V gene lookup returns CDR1 SGHAT and CDR2 FQNNGV. V was trimmed by 4 bases and J by 12 bases, leaving 28 bases between them. This chain's CDR3 is CASSSAQSVAGLPLQFF. As DNA, the CDR3 is TGTGCCAGCAGCTCTGCTCAATCTGTGGCGGGCCTACCGCTGCAGTTCTTC.

On this clonotype itself: Since no conserved phenylalanine or tryptophan closes the CDR3, a read error is the likely cause. CDR3 sequence reads: CGSKNTETQYI. CDR3 DNA: TGTGGCAGCAAGAATACAGAGACCCAGTACATC. V is TRBV11-2 and J is TRBJ2-5, with D unresolved. CDR3 length: 11 amino acids. Germline V lookup: CDR1 SGHAT, CDR2 FQNNGV.

This clonotype showed up many times. The chain links TRBV6-1 to TRBJ1-5; D ambiguous. This CDR3 comprises 12 residues. Germline V gives CDR1 MNHNS, CDR2 SASEGT. Trimming removed 8 bases at V and 2 bases at J, with 7 bases between. The CDR3 sequence is CASVVGNQPQHF. Written as DNA, the CDR3 is TGTGCCAGCGTGGTAGGCAATCAGCCCCAGCATTTT.

The chain carries TRBV9 and TRBJ2-1; D gene unclear. Germline loops: CDR1 SGDLS, CDR2 YYNGEE. V lost 0 bases and J 10 bases, leaving 8 bases between the germline ends. The CDR3 totals 12 residues. The chain's CDR3 is CASSVESDEQFF. The DNA of the CDR3 is TGTGCCAGCAGCGTAGAGAGCGACGAGCAGTTCTTC.

The gene calls are TRBV18 and TRBJ1-2; 7 bases are a match to TRBD1. The CDR3 contains 14 residues. Losses at the gene ends were 8 bases for V and 2 bases for J; bases not matched to a gene: 8. Germline CDR1 KGHSH, CDR2 LQKENI. CDR3 region: CASTENRGNYGYTF. As DNA, the CDR3 is TGTGCCAGCACAGAAAACAGGGGAAACTATGGCTACACCTTC.

About this clonotype: A read error may explain this, as a much larger clone is one base away. The chain employs TRBV30 and TRBJ1-1; no clear D. The CDR3 spans 13 residues. Germline V CDR1 and CDR2: GTSNPN, SVGIG (reference sequence). The CDR3 coding sequence is TGTGCCTGGACCCCGCGGAGGAACACTGAAGCTTACTTT. Residues: CAWTPRRNTEAYF.

This clonotype was seen repeatedly, ten times or more. The genes are TRBV5-5 and TRBJ2-1, with D possibly matching TRBD1 (5 bases). With 4 bases removed from V and 7 bases from J, the gap between germline ends came to 9 bases. CDR1 SGHKS and CDR2 YYEKEE come from the germline V gene (reference sequence). The length of the CDR3 is 12 residues. CDR3 sequence: CASSQQVNEQFF. CDR3 DNA: TGTGCCAGCAGCCAACAGGTTAATGAGCAGTTCTTC.

Details on this clonotype: One end of the junction is discordant with germline, which a read error may explain. This chain links TRBV28 with TRBJ1-2; D is possibly TRBD1 (6 bases). CDR3 length: 16 residues. The germline V gene encodes CDR1 MDHEN and CDR2 SYDVKM. CDR3 sequence: CASSQRDTSVIRGYAF. Written as DNA, the CDR3 is TGTGCCAGCAGTCAACGGGACACCTCGGTAATTCGTGGCTACGCCTTC.

Turning to this clonotype: Because it lacks the conserved phenylalanine or tryptophan at the end, this CDR3 is likely a read error. The chain recombines TRBV11-2 with TRBJ2-3; D is possibly TRBD1 (5 bases). The length of the CDR3 is 16 residues. Germline CDR1 is SGHAT and CDR2 is FQNNGV. V was trimmed by 4 bases and J by 1 base, leaving 15 bases between them. In DNA, the CDR3 is TGTGCCAGCAGCTCAGATGCGGCACAGGGCACAGATACGCAGTATTAT. This codes for CASSSDAAQGTDTQYY.

This clonotype was picked up one time. The CDR3 carries no conserved terminal phenylalanine or tryptophan, so it likely arises from a read error. The limits of the CDR3 on the DNA are not certain, so only TCRdb's listed CDR3 is given. This chain links TRBV29-1 with TRBJ1-1; the D call TRBD1 from the table was never checked on the DNA. Counting both end residues, the CDR3 totals 14 amino acids. Germline V gene data show CDR1 as SQVTM and CDR2 as ANQGSEA. The CDR3: CSTLGGSGATEVFL.

Comment on this clonotype: A junction boundary mismatches the germline segment, possibly from a read error. The chain couples TRBV6-2 or TRBV6-3 to TRBJ2-1; 13 bases fit TRBD2. The CDR3 has 18 residues. Germline CDR1 and CDR2: MNHEY and SVGEGT. In DNA, the CDR3 is TGTGCCAGGAGTCCCGGGACTAGCGGGAATCCCGTGTACAATGAGGAGTTCTTC. Its translation: CARSPGTSGNPVYNEEFF.

In regard to this clonotype: At one of its ends the junction is not consistent with the germline gene, which may arise from a read error. J is TRBJ1-1 and V is TRBV5-5; no definite D call. Per germline, CDR1 SGHKS and CDR2 YYEKEE (reference sequence). CDR3 size: 13 residues. CDR3 in amino acids: CVSNYETRTEAFF. In nucleotides, the CDR3 is TGTGTCAGCAACTACGAGACGAGGACTGAAGCTTTCTTT.

There are a few counts of this clonotype. This rearrangement joins TRBV11-2 to TRBJ2-5; D is unresolved. Trimming pared 2 bases from V and 13 bases from J, leaving 20 bases between. This CDR3 has 14 residues. Germline assignment: CDR1 SGHAT and CDR2 FQNNGV. For the CDR3, the DNA is TGTGCCAGCAGCTTATTTGCGGACGAAGAGGCCCTGTACTTC. This translates into CASSLFADEEALYF.

Of note for this clonotype: A clone one base away is much larger, so this may be a read error. The chain carries TRBV5-1 and TRBJ2-1, with 8 bases identical to TRBD2. The length of the CDR3 is 17 residues. Germline CDR1 is SGHRS and CDR2 is YFSETQ. J lost 7 bases, V lost 0 bases, and 12 bases had no gene match. The CDR3 protein is CASSLGGVTGGENEQFF. Here the CDR3 DNA reads TGCGCCAGCAGCTTGGGTGGCGTAACGGGAGGGGAAAATGAGCAGTTCTTC.

At least ten counts were recorded for this clonotype. The genes are TRBV5-1 and TRBJ2-3, with TRBD1 matching 8 bases. Trimming removed 4 bases from V and 1 base from J; junction bases left unmatched: 5. Germline V lookup: CDR1 SGHRS, CDR2 YFSETQ. This CDR3 region has 15 residues. The CDR3 DNA reads as TGCGCCAGCAGCGGTGGACAGGGACGCACAGATACGCAGTATTTT. Protein: CASSGGQGRTDTQYF.

This clonotype was counted only a few times. This chain joins TRBV28 and TRBJ1-5; 8 bases map to TRBD1. V lost 6 bases to trimming and J lost 6 bases; unmatched junction nucleotides: 13. This CDR3 is built from 16 residues. Per germline, CDR1 MDHEN and CDR2 SYDVKM. The CDR3 coding sequence is TGTGCCAGCAGATCACGCGGACAGGGAGAAGCTCAGCCCCAGCATTTT. Its translation is CASRSRGQGEAQPQHF.

As regards this clonotype: One end of the junction does not line up with germline, which may come from a read error. The rearrangement links TRBV11-3 to TRBJ2-3; D could derive from TRBD1 or TRBD2 (5 bases each). The CDR3 consists of 12 residues. In germline, CDR1 is SGHNT, CDR2 YENEEA. In DNA, the CDR3 is TGTGCCAACAGCTTTCGGGACGATACGCAGTATTTT. It encodes CANSFRDDTQYF.

This clonotype has only one observation. This likely comes from a read error, as the CDR3 has no conserved phenylalanine or tryptophan at its end. The V call is TRBV6-1, the J call TRBJ2-1; 12 bases align to TRBD2. Trimming at V came to 7 bases and at J to 5 bases, leaving 9 bases not matched to a gene. Germline V lookup: CDR1 MNHNS, CDR2 SASEGT. This CDR3 comprises 16 residues. The chain's CDR3 is CASTGWTSGAHNEQFL. The CDR3 DNA reads TGTGCCAGCACCGGCTGGACTAGCGGGGCCCACAATGAGCAGTTCTTA.